These 2 T cell receptor beta chains originate from one sample sequenced in a study of graft-versus-host responses after intestinal transplantation. Sequencing was performed with immunoSEQ multiplex PCR; in TCRdb, only in-frame clones are kept and a portion is missing. In the table there are about 97,000 clones, around 92% of which are singletons. Their antigens are not known. The sample was unstimulated CD4+ T cells sorted from spleen or lymph node cells, taken before transplant. The receptors shown here come from a human donor who was the organ donor for an intestinal transplant.

The V and J genes are TRBV7-9 and TRBJ1-1; D gene unclear. The CDR3 has 13 amino acids. V gave up 4 bases and J gave up 0 bases, with 6 bases separating them. The germline V gene has CDR1 SEHNR and CDR2 FQNEAQ (reference sequence). This CDR3 is CASSSTMNTEAFF. CDR3 coding DNA: TGTGCCAGCAGCTCAACAATGAACACTGAAGCTTTCTTT.

This clone was seen a handful of times. This sequence joins TRBV6-1 and TRBJ1-5; possible D gene TRBD1, 5 bases. The germline V and J ends were trimmed by 5 bases and 0 bases, with 11 bases remaining between them. The CDR3 loop spans 15 amino acids. Looked up from germline, CDR1 is MNHNS and CDR2 is SASEGT. The CDR3: CASSFGTTSNQPQHF. The CDR3 nucleotides are TGTGCCAGCAGTTTCGGGACTACTAGCAATCAGCCCCAGCATTTT.